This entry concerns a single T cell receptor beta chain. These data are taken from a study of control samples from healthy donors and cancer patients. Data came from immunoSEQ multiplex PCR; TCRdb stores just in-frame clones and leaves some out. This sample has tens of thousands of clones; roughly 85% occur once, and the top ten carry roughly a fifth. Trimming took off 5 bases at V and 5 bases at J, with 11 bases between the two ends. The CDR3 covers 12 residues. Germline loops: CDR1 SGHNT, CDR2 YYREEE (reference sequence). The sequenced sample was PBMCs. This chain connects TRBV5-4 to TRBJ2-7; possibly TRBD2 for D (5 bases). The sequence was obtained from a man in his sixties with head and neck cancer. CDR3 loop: CASRRENHEQYF. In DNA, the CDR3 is TGTGCCAGCAGGAGGGAGAATCACGAGCAGTACTTC.